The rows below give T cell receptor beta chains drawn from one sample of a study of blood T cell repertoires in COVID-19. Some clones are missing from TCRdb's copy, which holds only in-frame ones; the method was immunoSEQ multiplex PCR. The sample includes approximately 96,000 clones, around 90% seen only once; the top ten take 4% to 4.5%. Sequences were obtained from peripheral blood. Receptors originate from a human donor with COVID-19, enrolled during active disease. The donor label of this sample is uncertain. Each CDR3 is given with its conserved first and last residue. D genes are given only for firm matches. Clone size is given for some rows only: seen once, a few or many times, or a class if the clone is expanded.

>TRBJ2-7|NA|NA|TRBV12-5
CASGPSDEQYF
TGTGCTAGTGGTCCCTCCGACGAGCAGTACTTC
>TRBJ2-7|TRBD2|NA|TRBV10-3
CAITPSGTLEQYF
TGTGCAATCACGCCTAGCGGAACCCTGGAGCAGTACTTC
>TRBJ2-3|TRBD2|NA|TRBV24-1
CASGKGLAGGTDTQYF
TGTGCCAGCGGGAAGGGACTAGCGGGAGGCACAGATACGCAGTATTTT
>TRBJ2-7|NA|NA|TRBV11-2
CASSFDPGLEQYF
TGTGCCAGCAGCTTTGATCCAGGACTAGAGCAGTACTTC
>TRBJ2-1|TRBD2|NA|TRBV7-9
CASTFGLAGAQDYEVLYNEQFF
TGTGCCAGCACCTTCGGACTAGCGGGGGCCCAAGACTATGAAGTGCTCTACAATGAGCAGTTCTTC
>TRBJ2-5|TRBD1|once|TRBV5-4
CASSLQQGIQKTQYF
TGTGCCAGCAGCCTTCAACAGGGGATTCAGAAGACCCAGTACTTC
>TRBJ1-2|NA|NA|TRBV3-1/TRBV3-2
CASSQGPGNYGYTF
TGTGCCAGCAGCCAAGGGCCGGGTAACTATGGCTACACCTTC
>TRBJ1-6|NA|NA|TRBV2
CASSVTGSSYNSPLHF
TGTGCCAGCAGTGTTACAGGGAGCTCCTATAATTCACCCCTCCACTTT
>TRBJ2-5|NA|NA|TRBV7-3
CASSPRPGETQYF
TGTGCCAGCAGCCCCCGTCCAGGAGAGACCCAGTACTTC
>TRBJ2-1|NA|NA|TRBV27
CASSWGGAGNNEQFF
TGTGCCAGCTCCTGGGGGGGGGCAGGGAACAATGAGCAGTTCTTC
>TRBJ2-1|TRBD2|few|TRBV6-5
CASRLIAGVYNEQFF
TGTGCCAGCAGACTCATAGCGGGAGTTTACAATGAGCAGTTCTTC
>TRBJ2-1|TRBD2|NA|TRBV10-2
CASRPPTSASYNEQFF
TGCGCCAGCAGGCCGCCAACTAGCGCCTCCTACAATGAGCAGTTCTTC
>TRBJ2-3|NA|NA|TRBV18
CASSPRRADTDTQYF
TGTGCCAGCTCACCAAGGCGGGCCGACACAGATACGCAGTATTTT
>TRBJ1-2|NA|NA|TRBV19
CARKQGQFPSNYGYTF
TGTGCCAGAAAACAGGGCCAATTCCCCTCTAACTATGGCTACACCTTC
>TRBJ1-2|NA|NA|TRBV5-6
CASSFQRSLGYTF
TGTGCCAGCAGCTTCCAGAGGTCCCTGGGCTACACCTTC
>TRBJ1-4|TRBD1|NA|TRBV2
CASSEPQGAKGEKLFF
TGTGCCAGCAGTGAACCACAGGGGGCGAAGGGTGAAAAACTGTTTTTT
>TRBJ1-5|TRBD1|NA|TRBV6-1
CASSDGLTGDWNQPQHF
TGTGCCAGCAGTGACGGGCTGACAGGGGACTGGAATCAGCCCCAGCATTTT
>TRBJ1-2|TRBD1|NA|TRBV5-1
CASSVGAGGTYGYTF
TGCGCCAGCAGCGTTGGGGCAGGGGGTACCTATGGCTACACCTTC
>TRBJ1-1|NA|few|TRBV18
CASSPPSVNTEAFF
TGTGCCAGCTCACCACCGAGTGTGAACACTGAAGCTTTCTTT
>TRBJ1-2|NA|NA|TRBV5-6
CASSRALGGGYGYTF
TGTGCCAGCAGCCGGGCCTTAGGGGGTGGCTATGGCTACACCTTC
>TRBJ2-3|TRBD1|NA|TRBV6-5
CASRTGGGTDTQYF
TGTGCCAGCAGGACAGGGGGAGGCACAGATACGCAGTATTTT
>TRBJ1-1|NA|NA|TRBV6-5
CASSLDGGRTEAFF
TGTGCCAGCAGTCTCGACGGGGGTCGGACTGAAGCTTTCTTT
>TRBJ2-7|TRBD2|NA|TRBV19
CASSNPGRGLSYEQYF
TGTGCCAGTAGTAACCCGGGGAGGGGCCTCTCCTACGAGCAGTACTTC
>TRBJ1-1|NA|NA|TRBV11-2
CASSLDLGGGTEAFF
TGTGCCAGCAGCTTAGATCTAGGGGGTGGGACTGAAGCTTTCTTT
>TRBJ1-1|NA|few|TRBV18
CASSPSSDSSNTEAFF
TGTGCCAGCTCACCTTCCTCGGACAGCTCGAACACTGAAGCTTTCTTT
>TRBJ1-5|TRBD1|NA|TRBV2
CASSEQGAGNQPQHF
TGTGCCAGCAGTGAGCAGGGGGCGGGCAATCAGCCCCAGCATTTT
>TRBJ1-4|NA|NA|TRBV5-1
CASRSYGNGNEKLFF
TGCGCCAGTCGCTCCTACGGCAACGGGAATGAAAAACTGTTTTTT
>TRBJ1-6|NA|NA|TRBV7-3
CASSLSGHTNSPLHF
TGTGCCAGCAGCTTATCGGGACATACCAATTCACCCCTCCACTTT
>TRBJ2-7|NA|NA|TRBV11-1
CASSSGHRRSEQYF
TGTGCCAGCAGCTCGGGACACCGGCGTAGCGAGCAGTACTTC
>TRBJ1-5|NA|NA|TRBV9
CASSVAFGGDQPQHF
TGTGCCAGCAGCGTAGCTTTTGGGGGCGATCAGCCCCAGCATTTT
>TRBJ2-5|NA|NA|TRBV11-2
CASSLEGGGWETQYF
TGTGCCAGCAGCTTAGAAGGGGGGGGCTGGGAGACCCAGTACTTC
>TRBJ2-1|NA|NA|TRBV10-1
CASSDGRGVTRNNEQFF
TGCGCCAGCAGTGACGGGCGGGGAGTCACGAGAAACAATGAGCAGTTCTTC
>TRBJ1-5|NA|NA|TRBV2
CASTPEANQPQHF
TGTGCCAGCACACCCGAGGCGAATCAGCCCCAGCATTTT
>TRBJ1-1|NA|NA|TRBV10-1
CASSEAGVDTEAFF
TGCGCCAGCAGTGAGGCAGGTGTGGACACTGAAGCTTTCTTT
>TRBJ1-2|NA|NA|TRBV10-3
CAISESGAVYGYTF
TGTGCCATCAGTGAGTCGGGGGCCGTCTATGGCTACACCTTC
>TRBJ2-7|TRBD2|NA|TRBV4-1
CASSQEGGGASYEQYF
TGCGCCAGCAGCCAAGAAGGCGGGGGGGCCTCCTACGAGCAGTACTTC
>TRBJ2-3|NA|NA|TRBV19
CASSIGAPTDTQYF
TGTGCCAGTAGTATAGGGGCCCCCACAGATACGCAGTATTTT
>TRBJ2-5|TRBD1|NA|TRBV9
CASSVAPSGTGGSETQYF
TGTGCCAGCAGCGTAGCCCCCTCAGGGACAGGGGGCTCGGAGACCCAGTACTTC
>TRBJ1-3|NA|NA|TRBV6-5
CASGGFDESGNTIYF
TGTGCCAGTGGCGGGTTCGACGAGTCTGGAAACACCATATATTTT
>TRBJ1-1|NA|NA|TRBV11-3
CASSLVQAGVAFF
TGTGCCAGCAGCTTAGTTCAGGCGGGCGTCGCTTTCTTT
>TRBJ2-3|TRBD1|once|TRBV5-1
CASSLAPGTEGDTQYF
TGCGCCAGCAGCTTGGCCCCCGGGACAGAGGGGGATACGCAGTATTTT
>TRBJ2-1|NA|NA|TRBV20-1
CSASGGLKDNEQFF
TGCAGTGCTAGTGGGGGCCTAAAAGACAATGAGCAGTTCTTC
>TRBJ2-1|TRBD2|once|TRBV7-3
CASSKLAGGPSYNEQFF
TGTGCCAGCAGCAAACTAGCGGGGGGGCCCTCCTACAATGAGCAGTTCTTC
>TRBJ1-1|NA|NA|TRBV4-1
CASSRRGDTEAFF
TGCGCCAGCAGCCGGAGGGGAGACACTGAAGCTTTCTTT
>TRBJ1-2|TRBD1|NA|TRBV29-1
CSVTPGTGGPGYTF
TGCAGCGTTACCCCCGGGACAGGGGGTCCTGGCTACACCTTC
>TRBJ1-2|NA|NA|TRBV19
CASSIRGYYGYTF
TGTGCCAGTAGTATACGGGGTTACTATGGCTACACCTTC
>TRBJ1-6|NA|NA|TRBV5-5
CASTPEVFDNSPLHF
TGTGCCAGCACCCCCGAGGTCTTCGATAATTCACCCCTCCACTTT
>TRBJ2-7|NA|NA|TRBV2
CATAGRRMGYEQYF
TGTGCCACCGCAGGGAGGAGGATGGGCTACGAGCAGTACTTC
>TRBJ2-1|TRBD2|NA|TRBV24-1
CATSDPTSGRLDEQFF
TGTGCCACCAGTGACCCGACTAGCGGGAGGTTGGATGAGCAGTTCTTC
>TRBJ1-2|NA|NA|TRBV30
CAWSVARGYGYTF
TGTGCCTGGAGTGTAGCAAGGGGCTATGGCTACACCTTC
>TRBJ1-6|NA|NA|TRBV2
CASTPGDPSPLHF
TGTGCCAGCACCCCGGGGGATCCTTCACCCCTCCACTTT
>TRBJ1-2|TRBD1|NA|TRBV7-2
CASSAQGAGYGYTF
TGTGCCAGCAGCGCACAGGGGGCAGGCTATGGCTACACCTTC
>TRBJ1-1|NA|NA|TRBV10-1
CASRIRRDTEAFF
TGCGCCAGCAGGATCCGACGGGACACTGAAGCTTTCTTT